The sequence of this TCR beta chain was determined in a study of Ad26.COV2.S vaccination and SARS-CoV-2 variants. For the study at large: Enrollment placed the donor in the COV1001 Ad26.COV2.S trial arm. Recipients of Ad26.COV2.S got it intramuscularly, once or twice 56 days apart.

Sequenced by immunoSEQ multiplex PCR; TCRdb stores in-frame clones only, minus some. This sample has about 680,000 clones; roughly 90% occur once, and the top ten carry roughly 1.5%. This clone was observed once. Germline CDR1 reads KGHSH; CDR2 reads LQKENI. V was clipped by 4 bases and J by 5 bases, with 12 bases between them. The CDR3 consists of 13 residues. The treatment here: approximately 18 received Ad26.COV2.S at low or high dose, single or two shots; 5 received placebo; per-sample allocation not given. After the first vaccine or placebo injection, samples were drawn on day 63. Here the sequenced sample was peripheral blood, taken in a trial of Ad26.COV2.S vaccine versus placebo. The receptor comes from a person between 18 and 65 years old who received the Ad26.COV2.S COVID-19 vaccine or a placebo. This chain connects TRBV18 to TRBJ2-7; maybe TRBD2 (6 bases). CDR3 nucleotide sequence: TGTGCCAGCTCACGGGACTTAACCAACGAGCAGTACTTC. Protein sequence: CASSRDLTNEQYF.